The 6 T cell receptor beta chains below all came from one sample that was sequenced in a study of blood T cell repertoires in COVID-19. Only in-frame clones appear in the TCRdb table, and some are missing; sequencing was by immunoSEQ multiplex PCR. The table has 110,000 or so clones, approximately 84% seen once. Sample: peripheral blood. The source of these receptors is a man over 45 with acute or convalescent COVID-19.

The gene calls are TRBV7-9 and TRBJ1-4; maybe TRBD1 (6 bases). The CDR3 runs to 16 residues. The V and J ends lost 2 bases and 0 bases respectively, with 10 bases between them. Germline-derived CDR1 and CDR2 are SEHNR and FQNEAQ (reference sequence). Here the CDR3 reads CASSLNRVPTNEKLFF. CDR3 coding DNA: TGTGCCAGCAGCTTAAACAGGGTCCCAACTAATGAAAAACTGTTTTTT.

The chain combines TRBV5-8 with TRBJ2-2; a possible D gene is TRBD2 (5 bases). The CDR3 loop spans 14 amino acids. V dropped 3 bases and J dropped 0 bases, with 6 bases sitting between them. From germline, CDR1 is SGHTS and CDR2 YDEGEE. This chain's CDR3 is CASSSGTNTGELFF. The CDR3 coding sequence is TGTGCCAGCAGCTCCGGGACGAACACCGGGGAGCTGTTTTTT.

The rearrangement uses TRBV16 and TRBJ1-5, with D hard to call. Trimming took 0 bases from V and 2 from J, leaving 8 bases between them. CDR3 length: 15 residues. Germline lookup yields CDR1 KGHSY and CDR2 FQNENV. The CDR3 region has the DNA TGTGCCAGCAGCCAATCACGCGGGGGCAATCAGCCCCAGCATTTT. Amino acids: CASSQSRGGNQPQHF.

The chain couples TRBV30 to TRBJ1-3, with a tentative D call TRBD1 (5 bases). The CDR3 extends over 14 amino acids. V gave up 3 bases and J gave up 4 bases, with 13 bases separating them. CDR1 is GTSNPN, CDR2 SVGIG, per germline (reference sequence). The CDR3 nucleotides read TGTGCCTGGAGCAAGGGTACAGGAGGAAACACCATATATTTT. Translation gives CAWSKGTGGNTIYF.

The chain employs TRBV18 and TRBJ2-5, with D perhaps matching TRBD1 (7 bases). V dropped 6 bases and J dropped 6 bases, with 17 bases sitting between them. Germline V gene data show CDR1 as KGHSH and CDR2 as LQKENI. The CDR3 sequence is 14 residues long. The CDR3 sequence: CASSIQGGVKTQYF. In DNA, the CDR3 is TGTGCCAGCTCTATCCAGGGGGGCGTGAAGACCCAGTACTTC.

V and J are TRBV7-3 and TRBJ2-1, with a tentative D call TRBD2 (5 bases). Per the germline V gene, CDR1 is SGHTA and CDR2 is FQGTGA. The CDR3 runs to 14 residues. V was trimmed by 6 bases and J by 4 bases, leaving 13 bases between them. The CDR3 spells CASSTGSSYNEQFF. The CDR3 nucleotides read TGTGCCAGCAGTACGGGGAGTTCATACAATGAGCAGTTCTTC. Full variable domain (missing parts from reference TRBV7-3 and TRBJ2-1): GAGVSQTPSNKVTEKGKYVELRCDPISGHTALYWYRQSLGQGPEFLIYFQGTGAADDSGLPNDRFFAVRPEGSVSTLKIQRTERGDSAVYLCASSTGSSYNEQFFGPGTRLTVL.